The entry below gives a single T cell receptor (beta chain) sequence along with its context. As yet, its antigen is unknown. The sample belongs to a study of T cell responses to AZD1222 COVID-19 vaccine. General observations from the study: As reported, nearly half of all spike-specific TCRs target variant regions that are unmutated. Elevations in Spike-specific TCR breadth and depth followed administration of two AZD1222 doses. With dominance at 160-218 and 743-854, vaccine-associated CD4 TCRs spanned spike.

Pooled in the analysis were second doses at about 4 or about 12 weeks. V lost 2 bases, J lost 7 bases, and 3 bases lay in between. The CDR3 has 10 amino acids. Germline lookup yields CDR1 DFQATT and CDR2 SNEGSKA (reference sequence). Method: immunoSEQ multiplex PCR; TCRdb's copy keeps in-frame clones and lacks some. The sample has 150,000 to 200,000 clones; under 95% are singletons. The sample here was peripheral blood, taken 28 days after the second AZD1222 dose. The sequence was collected from an adult who received the AZD1222 COVID-19 vaccine. The genes are TRBV20-1 and TRBJ1-5, with D hard to call. The DNA for the CDR3 is TGCAGTGCTAGATACCAGCCCCAGCATTTT. Translating gives CSARYQPQHF.